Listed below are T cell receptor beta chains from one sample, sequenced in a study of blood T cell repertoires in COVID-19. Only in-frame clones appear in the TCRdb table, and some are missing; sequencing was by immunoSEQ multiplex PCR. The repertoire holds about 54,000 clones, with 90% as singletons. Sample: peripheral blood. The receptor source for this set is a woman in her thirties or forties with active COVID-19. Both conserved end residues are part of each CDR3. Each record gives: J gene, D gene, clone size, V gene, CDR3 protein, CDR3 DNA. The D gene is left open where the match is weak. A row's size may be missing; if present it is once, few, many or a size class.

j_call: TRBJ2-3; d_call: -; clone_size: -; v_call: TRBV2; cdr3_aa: CASSEAGGPRDTQYF; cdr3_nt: TGTGCCAGCAGTGAAGCGGGGGGGCCGAGAGATACGCAGTATTTT
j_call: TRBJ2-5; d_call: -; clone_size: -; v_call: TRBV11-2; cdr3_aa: CASSSTVGLQETQYF; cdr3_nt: TGTGCCAGCAGCTCGACGGTGGGGCTCCAAGAGACCCAGTACTTC
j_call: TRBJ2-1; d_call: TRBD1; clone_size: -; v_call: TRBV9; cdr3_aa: CASSALSGTGYYNEQFF; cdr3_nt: TGTGCCAGCAGCGCATTATCCGGGACAGGGTACTACAATGAGCAGTTCTTC
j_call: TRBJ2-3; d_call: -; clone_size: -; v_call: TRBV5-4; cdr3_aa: CASSLKRGTDTQYF; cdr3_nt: TGTGCCAGCAGCTTGAAACGAGGGACAGATACGCAGTATTTT
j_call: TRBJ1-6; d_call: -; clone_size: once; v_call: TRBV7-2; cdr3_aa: CASSLAGQTNSPLHF; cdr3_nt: TGTGCCAGCAGCTTAGCCGGACAGACTAATTCACCCCTCCACTTT
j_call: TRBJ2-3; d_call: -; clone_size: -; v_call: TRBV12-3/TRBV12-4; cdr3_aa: CASSLAQRDTQYF; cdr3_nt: TGTGCCAGCAGTTTAGCGCAGAGGGATACGCAGTATTTT
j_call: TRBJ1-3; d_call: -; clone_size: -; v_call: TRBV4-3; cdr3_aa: CASSHTSGSRGNTIYF; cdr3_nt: TGCGCCAGCAGCCATACCTCAGGGTCGCGTGGAAACACCATATATTTT
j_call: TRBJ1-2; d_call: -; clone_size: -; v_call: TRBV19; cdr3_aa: CASTTLEGSHYGYTF; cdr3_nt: TGTGCCAGTACCACCCTTGAGGGCTCTCACTATGGCTACACCTTC
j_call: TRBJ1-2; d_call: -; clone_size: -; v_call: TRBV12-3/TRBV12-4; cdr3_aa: CASSYQVRYGYTF; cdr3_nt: TGTGCCAGCAGTTACCAGGTCCGGTATGGCTACACCTTC
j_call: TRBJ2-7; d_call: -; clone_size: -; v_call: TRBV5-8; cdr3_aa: CASRSYTAYEQYF; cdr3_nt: TGTGCCAGCAGATCTTACACCGCCTACGAGCAGTACTTC
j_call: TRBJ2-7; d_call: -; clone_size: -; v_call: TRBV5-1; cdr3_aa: CASSLRQGGEQYF; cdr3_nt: TGCGCCAGCAGCTTGAGGCAGGGCGGCGAGCAGTACTTC
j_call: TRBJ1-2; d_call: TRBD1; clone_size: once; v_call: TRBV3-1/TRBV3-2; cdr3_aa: CASSRGTGDGYTF; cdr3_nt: TGTGCCAGCAGCCGAGGGACAGGGGATGGCTACACCTTC
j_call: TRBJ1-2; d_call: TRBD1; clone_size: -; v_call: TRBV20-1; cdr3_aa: CSAQGDYGYTF; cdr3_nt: TGCAGTGCCCAGGGGGACTATGGCTACACCTTC
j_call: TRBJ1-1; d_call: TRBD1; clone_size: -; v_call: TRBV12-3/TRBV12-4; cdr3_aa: CASSLNRGTEAFF; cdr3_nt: TGTGCCAGCAGTTTGAACAGGGGCACTGAAGCTTTCTTT
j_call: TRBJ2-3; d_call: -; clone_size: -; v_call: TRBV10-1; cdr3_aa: CASSEGGAGTDTQYF; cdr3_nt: TGCGCCAGCAGTGAGGGGGGCGCCGGGACAGATACGCAGTATTTT
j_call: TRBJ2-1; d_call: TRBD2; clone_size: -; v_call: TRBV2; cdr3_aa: CASTGGVSYNEQFF; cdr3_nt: TGTGCCAGCACCGGGGGGGTCTCCTACAATGAGCAGTTCTTC
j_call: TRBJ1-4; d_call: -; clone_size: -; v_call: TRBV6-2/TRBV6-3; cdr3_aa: CASSQPRYAGEKLFF; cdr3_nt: TGTGCCAGCAGTCAGCCGCGGTACGCGGGTGAAAAACTGTTTTTT
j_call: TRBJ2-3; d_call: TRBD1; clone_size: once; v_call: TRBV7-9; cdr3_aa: CASSFVAGTGGTDTQYF; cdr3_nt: TGTGCCAGCAGCTTCGTAGCCGGGACAGGGGGGACAGATACGCAGTATTTT
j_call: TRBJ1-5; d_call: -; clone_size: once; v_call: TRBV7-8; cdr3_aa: CASSSRWRENQPQHF; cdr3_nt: TGTGCCAGCAGCTCCAGATGGAGGGAAAATCAGCCCCAGCATTTT
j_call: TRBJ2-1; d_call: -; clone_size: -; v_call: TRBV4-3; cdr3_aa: CASSQDLGAHEQFF; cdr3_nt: TGCGCCAGCAGCCAAGATCTAGGGGCCCATGAGCAGTTCTTC
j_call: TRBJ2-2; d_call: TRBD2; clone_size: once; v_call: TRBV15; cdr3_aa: CATSRDLGLAGIGELFF; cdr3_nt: TGTGCCACCAGCAGAGATCTGGGACTAGCGGGGATCGGGGAGCTGTTTTTT
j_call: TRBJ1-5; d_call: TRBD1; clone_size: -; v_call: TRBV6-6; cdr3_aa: CASSPRGQGNQPQHF; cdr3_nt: TGTGCCAGCAGCCCAAGGGGACAGGGCAATCAGCCCCAGCATTTT
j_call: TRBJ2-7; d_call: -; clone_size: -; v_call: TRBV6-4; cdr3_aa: CASSDCVRTEGSYEQYF; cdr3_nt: TGTGCCAGCAGTGACTGTGTAAGGACGGAGGGCTCCTACGAGCAGTACTTC
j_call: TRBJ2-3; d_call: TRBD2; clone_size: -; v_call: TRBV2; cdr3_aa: CASSGTSGGTDTQYF; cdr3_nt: TGTGCCAGCAGTGGGACTAGCGGGGGGACAGATACGCAGTATTTT
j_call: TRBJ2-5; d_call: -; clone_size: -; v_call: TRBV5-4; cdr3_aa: CASSSQTVLETQYF; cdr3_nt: TGTGCCAGCAGCTCCCAGACAGTTCTAGAGACCCAGTACTTC
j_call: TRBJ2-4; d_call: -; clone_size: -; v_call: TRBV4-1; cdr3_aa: CASSQEGASGLAKNIQYF; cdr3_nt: TGCGCCAGCAGCCAAGAGGGGGCTAGCGGACTAGCCAAAAACATTCAGTACTTC
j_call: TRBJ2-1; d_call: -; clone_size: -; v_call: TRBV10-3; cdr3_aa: CAISDRATEQFF; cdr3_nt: TGTGCCATCAGTGACAGGGCGACTGAGCAGTTCTTC
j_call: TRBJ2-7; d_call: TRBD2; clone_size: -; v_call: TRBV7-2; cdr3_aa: CASSLSPSGGAREQYF; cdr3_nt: TGTGCCAGCAGCTTATCCCCTAGCGGGGGGGCCCGCGAGCAGTACTTC
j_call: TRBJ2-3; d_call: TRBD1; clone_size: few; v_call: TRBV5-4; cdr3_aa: CASSHDRGGTDTQYF; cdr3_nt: TGTGCCAGCAGCCATGACAGGGGAGGAACAGATACGCAGTATTTT
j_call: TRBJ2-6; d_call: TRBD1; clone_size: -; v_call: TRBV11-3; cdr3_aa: CASSWGQVVNSGANVLTF; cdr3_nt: TGTGCCAGCAGCTGGGGACAGGTCGTAAACTCTGGGGCCAACGTCCTGACTTTC
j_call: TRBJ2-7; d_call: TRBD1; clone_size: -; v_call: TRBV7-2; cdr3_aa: CASSLAGTGGEQYF; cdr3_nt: TGTGCCAGCAGCTTAGCCGGGACAGGGGGCGAGCAGTACTTC
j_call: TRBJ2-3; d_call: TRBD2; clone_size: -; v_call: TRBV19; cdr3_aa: CASSIPGGASTDTQYF; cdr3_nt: TGTGCCAGTAGTATCCCGGGGGGAGCGTCCACAGATACGCAGTATTTT
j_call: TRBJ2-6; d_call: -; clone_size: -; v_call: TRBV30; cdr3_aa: CAWKQSSGANVLTF; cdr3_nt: TGTGCCTGGAAACAGAGCTCTGGGGCCAACGTCCTGACTTTC
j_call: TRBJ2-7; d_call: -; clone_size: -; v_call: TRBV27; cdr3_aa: CASSYEISAEQYF; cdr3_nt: TGTGCCAGCAGTTACGAAATCAGCGCCGAGCAGTACTTC
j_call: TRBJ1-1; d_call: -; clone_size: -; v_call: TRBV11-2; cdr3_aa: CASSITPNTEAFF; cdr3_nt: TGTGCCAGCAGTATTACACCAAACACTGAAGCTTTCTTT
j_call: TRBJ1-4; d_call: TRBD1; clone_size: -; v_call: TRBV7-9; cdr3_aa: CASSLWSGGDEKLFF; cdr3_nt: TGTGCCAGCAGCTTATGGTCAGGGGGCGATGAAAAACTGTTTTTT
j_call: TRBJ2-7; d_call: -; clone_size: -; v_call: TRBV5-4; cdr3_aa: CASSLGVGGFYEQYF; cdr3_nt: TGTGCCAGCAGCTTGGGAGTAGGAGGATTCTACGAGCAGTACTTC
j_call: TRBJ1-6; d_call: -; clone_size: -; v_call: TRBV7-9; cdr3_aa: CASTNGESPLHF; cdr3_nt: TGTGCCAGCACGAACGGGGAATCACCCCTCCACTTT
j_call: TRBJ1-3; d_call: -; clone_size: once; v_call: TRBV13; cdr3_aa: CASSWNLDEERGNTIYF; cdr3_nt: TGTGCCAGCAGCTGGAATCTTGACGAAGAGAGGGGAAACACCATATATTTT
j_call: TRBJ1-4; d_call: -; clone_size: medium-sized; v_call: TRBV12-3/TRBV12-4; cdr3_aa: CATAYRHNEKLFF; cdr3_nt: TGTGCCACCGCTTACAGGCATAATGAAAAACTGTTTTTT
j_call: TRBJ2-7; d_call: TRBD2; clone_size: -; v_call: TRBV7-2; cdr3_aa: CASSYMGLAGGKYF; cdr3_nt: TGTGCCAGCAGCTACATGGGACTAGCGGGGGGCAAGTACTTC
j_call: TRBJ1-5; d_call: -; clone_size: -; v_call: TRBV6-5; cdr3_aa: CASSHGRAGGQPQHF; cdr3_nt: TGTGCCAGCAGCCACGGGAGGGCGGGGGGTCAGCCCCAGCATTTT
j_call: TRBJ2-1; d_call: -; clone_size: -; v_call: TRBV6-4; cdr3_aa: CASSVGMGGEQFF; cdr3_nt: TGTGCCAGCAGTGTTGGTATGGGAGGTGAGCAGTTCTTC
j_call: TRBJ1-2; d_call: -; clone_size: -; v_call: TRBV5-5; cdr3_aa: CACARDTLGYGYTF; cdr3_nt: TGTGCCTGTGCAAGGGACACCCTTGGGTATGGCTACACCTTC
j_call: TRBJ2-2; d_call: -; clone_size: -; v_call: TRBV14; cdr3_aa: CASSLRGTGELFF; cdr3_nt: TGTGCCAGCAGCCTTCGGGGGACCGGGGAGCTGTTTTTT
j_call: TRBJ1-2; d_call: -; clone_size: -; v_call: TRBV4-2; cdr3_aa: CASSQERQDNYGYTF; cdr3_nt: TGTGCCAGCAGCCAGGAAAGACAGGATAACTATGGCTACACCTTC